These T cell receptor beta chains were read from a single sample in a study of blood T cell repertoires in COVID-19. Only in-frame clones appear in the TCRdb table, and some are missing; sequencing was by immunoSEQ multiplex PCR. Counted here are around 300,000 clones, about nine tenths occurring once; the ten biggest clones make up around 1.1%. Sequencing input: PBMCs or T cells enriched from blood (not recorded which). The origin of the receptors is a woman aged 25-40 years who had recovered from COVID-19. Each CDR3 is given with its conserved first and last residue. A D gene is named only where the DNA matches it firmly. Expanded clones get a size class; other rows say once, few or many, or leave the size out.

V gene	D gene	clone size	J gene	CDR3 protein	CDR3 DNA
TRBV4-1	.	once	TRBJ2-5	CASSQGLGPSHQETQYF	TGCGCCAGCAGCCAAGGACTAGGACCCTCGCACCAAGAGACCCAGTACTTC
TRBV2	.	.	TRBJ2-7	CASSEQASYEQYF	TGTGCCAGCAGTGAACAGGCATCTTACGAGCAGTACTTC
TRBV29-1	.	.	TRBJ2-7	CSVSDGMGSEQYF	TGCAGCGTATCGGACGGGATGGGGTCGGAGCAGTACTTC
TRBV5-1	.	once	TRBJ1-5	CASSPTGDNQPQHF	TGCGCCAGCAGCCCTACAGGAGATAATCAGCCCCAGCATTTT
TRBV7-9	TRBD2	once	TRBJ2-1	CASSPGGSPRFDEQFF	TGTGCCAGCAGCCCGGGAGGGAGTCCACGTTTCGATGAGCAGTTCTTC
TRBV3-1/TRBV3-2	.	once	TRBJ1-6	CASSRTGKNSPLHF	TGTGCCAGCAGTCGAACAGGGAAAAATTCACCCCTCCACTTT
TRBV2	.	.	TRBJ1-4	CASKKQGPNEKLFF	TGTGCCAGCAAAAAACAGGGCCCCAATGAAAAACTGTTTTTT
TRBV4-3	.	.	TRBJ1-6	CASSLHGGLASPLHF	TGCGCCAGCAGCCTACATGGAGGGCTAGCTTCACCCCTCCACTTT
TRBV7-2	.	.	TRBJ1-1	CASSLVRNRDGAFF	TGTGCCAGCAGCTTAGTCCGGAACAGGGATGGAGCTTTCTTT
TRBV7-9	TRBD2	.	TRBJ2-1	CASSMTSGMGNEQFF	TGTGCCAGCAGCATGACTAGCGGGATGGGGAATGAGCAGTTCTTC
TRBV19	.	.	TRBJ2-7	CASSIGPGRSYEQYF	TGTGCCAGTAGTATAGGACCAGGGAGGTCCTACGAGCAGTACTTC
TRBV6-1	TRBD1	.	TRBJ2-7	CASSEVNRGLTTPYEQYF	TGTGCCAGCAGTGAAGTCAACAGGGGGCTAACAACTCCCTACGAGCAGTACTTC
TRBV19	.	.	TRBJ1-3	CASSIGQPLASGNTIYF	TGTGCCAGTAGTATAGGACAGCCTCTTGCCTCTGGAAACACCATATATTTT
TRBV18	.	.	TRBJ1-3	CASSQQVSGNTIYF	TGTGCCAGCTCACAACAGGTCTCTGGAAACACCATATATTTT
TRBV28	.	.	TRBJ2-7	CASSLFSSVSEQYF	TGTGCCAGCAGCTTATTCTCCTCGGTCTCCGAGCAGTACTTC
TRBV6-1	.	.	TRBJ2-6	CASSDTPSGANVLTF	TGTGCCAGCAGTGATACACCTTCTGGGGCCAACGTCCTGACTTTC
TRBV7-8	.	.	TRBJ2-7	CASSFTGSYQQYF	TGTGCCAGCAGCTTTACAGGGTCTTACCAGCAGTACTTC
TRBV6-5	TRBD2	.	TRBJ2-4	CASSYQGGRSKNIQYF	TGTGCCAGCAGTTACCAGGGAGGGAGATCCAAAAACATTCAGTACTTC
TRBV6-6	TRBD1	.	TRBJ1-5	CASSSPPGQGFQPQHF	TGTGCCAGCAGCTCTCCTCCAGGACAGGGGTTTCAGCCCCAGCATTTT
TRBV29-1	TRBD2	.	TRBJ2-7	CSVEDLSSGQGGNQYF	TGCAGCGTTGAAGATCTGTCTAGCGGGCAGGGTGGGAATCAGTACTTC
TRBV6-6	.	many	TRBJ2-1	CASSRNTKGSSYNEQFF	TGTGCCAGCAGTCGCAACACGAAAGGGAGCTCCTACAATGAGCAGTTCTTC
TRBV11-3	TRBD2	.	TRBJ2-3	CASSSGLAGDTDTQYF	TGTGCCAGCAGCTCTGGACTAGCGGGAGACACAGATACGCAGTATTTT
TRBV9	TRBD1	.	TRBJ1-5	CASSVDRTGPQHF	TGTGCCAGCAGCGTAGATCGGACAGGGCCCCAGCATTTT
TRBV12-3/TRBV12-4	TRBD1	.	TRBJ1-1	CASMGDRVVGAFF	TGTGCCAGCATGGGGGACAGGGTCGTTGGAGCTTTCTTT
TRBV10-3	TRBD2	.	TRBJ2-7	CAISDAGDSYEQYF	TGTGCCATCAGTGATGCGGGAGACTCCTACGAGCAGTACTTC
TRBV6-2/TRBV6-3	.	.	TRBJ1-4	CASSYARFTNEKLFF	TGTGCCAGCAGTTACGCACGGTTCACTAATGAAAAACTGTTTTTT
TRBV30	.	.	TRBJ1-3	CAWSLVREGSGNTIYF	TGTGCCTGGAGTTTAGTACGCGAGGGCTCTGGAAACACCATATATTTT
TRBV24-1	TRBD1	once	TRBJ2-5	CATSERTGGRETQYF	TGTGCCACCAGTGAACGGACAGGGGGCCGCGAGACCCAGTACTTC
TRBV20-1	TRBD2	.	TRBJ2-7	CSASRDYSYEQYF	TGCAGTGCTAGTCGGGACTACTCCTACGAGCAGTACTTC
TRBV7-3	.	.	TRBJ1-2	CASSTAPRVAGYTF	TGTGCCAGCAGCACCGCCCCCAGGGTGGCCGGCTACACCTTC
TRBV7-8	TRBD2	.	TRBJ2-1	CASSRTSGRGVTYNEQFF	TGTGCCAGCAGCCGGACTAGCGGGAGGGGCGTCACCTACAATGAGCAGTTCTTC
TRBV5-4	.	.	TRBJ1-6	CASSLEQINSPLHF	TGTGCCAGCAGCTTGGAACAGATAAATTCACCCCTCCACTTT
TRBV7-6	.	.	TRBJ2-1	CASSFPIRSNNEQFF	TGTGCCAGCAGCTTTCCAATTCGGTCGAACAATGAGCAGTTCTTC
TRBV5-1	.	.	TRBJ2-7	CASSFRRASSYEQYF	TGCGCCAGCAGCTTTCGGCGGGCGAGCTCCTACGAGCAGTACTTC
TRBV5-4	TRBD1	.	TRBJ2-7	CASSPGTGASYEQYF	TGTGCCAGCAGCCCGGGGACAGGGGCTTCCTACGAGCAGTACTTC
TRBV28	.	.	TRBJ2-7	CASSLGTHSYEQYF	TGTGCCAGCAGTTTAGGGACACACTCCTACGAGCAGTACTTC
TRBV3-1/TRBV3-2	.	.	TRBJ2-7	CASSPSGLNEQYF	TGTGCCAGCAGCCCGTCGGGACTTAACGAGCAGTACTTC
TRBV2	.	once	TRBJ1-2	CASSVGQGSYTF	TGTGCCAGCAGCGTCGGGCAGGGGAGCTACACCTTC
TRBV9	.	.	TRBJ2-3	CASSVVGSFTTDTQYF	TGTGCCAGCAGCGTAGTGGGTAGCTTCACCACAGATACGCAGTATTTT
TRBV6-2/TRBV6-3	.	.	TRBJ1-4	CASSTGHSTNEKLFF	TGTGCCAGCAGTACAGGACACTCAACTAATGAAAAACTGTTTTTT
TRBV6-1	.	.	TRBJ1-4	CASSDESATNEKLFF	TGTGCCAGCAGTGATGAGAGTGCAACTAATGAAAAACTGTTTTTT
TRBV24-1	TRBD1	.	TRBJ1-1	CATSDDRDFTEAFF	TGTGCCACCAGTGATGACAGGGACTTCACTGAAGCTTTCTTT
TRBV5-1	.	.	TRBJ2-1	CASSLVTPSSYNEQFF	TGCGCCAGCAGCTTGGTCACCCCGAGCTCCTACAATGAGCAGTTCTTC
TRBV19	.	.	TRBJ2-3	CASSIGQKLIDTQYF	TGTGCCAGTAGTATTGGACAAAAATTGATCGATACGCAGTATTTT
TRBV12-3/TRBV12-4	TRBD1	.	TRBJ2-7	CASSPTTGAPPYF	TGTGCCAGCAGTCCGACGACAGGGGCCCCGCCGTACTTC
TRBV19	.	.	TRBJ1-2	CASSTTPSGRHGYTF	TGTGCCAGTAGTACAACGCCCTCAGGGCGCCATGGCTACACCTTC
TRBV9	.	.	TRBJ2-1	CASSVVPANSYNEQFF	TGTGCCAGCAGCGTAGTGCCAGCGAACTCCTACAATGAGCAGTTCTTC
TRBV5-5	TRBD1	.	TRBJ1-1	CASSLQGATEAFF	TGTGCCAGCAGCTTACAGGGGGCCACTGAAGCTTTCTTT
TRBV27	.	.	TRBJ2-7	CASSLSNGRVYEQYF	TGTGCCAGCAGTTTATCGAACGGGAGAGTCTATGAGCAGTACTTC
TRBV10-3	TRBD2	once	TRBJ2-1	CAISESSGRNYNEQFF	TGTGCCATCAGTGAGTCTAGCGGGAGAAACTACAATGAGCAGTTCTTC
TRBV28	.	.	TRBJ2-7	CASSSSEQLGSYEQYF	TGTGCCAGCAGTTCATCCGAACAACTAGGCTCCTACGAGCAGTACTTC
TRBV27	TRBD2	.	TRBJ2-7	CASSLVSGRVYEQYF	TGTGCCAGCAGTTTAGTTAGCGGGAGGGTTTACGAGCAGTACTTC
TRBV4-3	.	.	TRBJ1-2	CASSQDRQGGYTF	TGCGCCAGCAGCCAAGATCGGCAGGGTGGCTACACCTTC
TRBV5-6	.	.	TRBJ2-7	CASSSATRPYGNEQYF	TGTGCCAGCAGCTCCGCAACTAGACCATATGGCAACGAGCAGTACTTC
TRBV7-9	TRBD1	.	TRBJ2-7	CASSFEGQGTYEQYF	TGTGCCAGCAGCTTCGAGGGACAGGGGACCTACGAGCAGTACTTC
TRBV18	TRBD1	few	TRBJ2-7	CASSPGTGLGEQYF	TGTGCCAGCTCACCCGGGACAGGCCTGGGGGAGCAGTACTTC
TRBV24-1	.	.	TRBJ2-3	CATSDPGLSTDTQYF	TGTGCCACCAGTGACCCCGGACTGAGCACAGATACGCAGTATTTT